This TCR beta chain emerged from a study of T cell responses to AZD1222 COVID-19 vaccine. TCRdb's table, derived via immunoSEQ multiplex PCR, lists solely in-frame clones and lacks some. Of roughly 80,000 clones in the sample, 80% to 90% were seen once. Study outcomes and limitations: The study identified only a handful of AZD1222 recipients as seropositive at baseline. Two AZD1222 administrations were followed by greater Spike-specific TCR breadth and depth. White British ancestry dominated among donors, who included more females, and clonal diversity was possibly underestimated.

About this clone itself: The antigen is undetermined.

The clonotype comes from an adult in good health. The sequenced sample was peripheral blood, obtained on day 0 of AZD1222 vaccination.

The CDR3 sequence is CASSQQLAKNIQYF. CDR3 in DNA: TGTGCCAGCAGCCAACAGTTAGCCAAAAACATTCAGTACTTC. The chain joins TRBV3-1 (or the pseudogene TRBV3-2) to TRBJ2-4; D not resolved. Germline loops: CDR1 LGHDT, CDR2 YNNKEL (reference sequence). The ends were cut back, 2 bases at V and 0 bases at J, with 5 bases in the middle. The CDR3 is 14 residues long.